This entry concerns a single TCR beta chain. This clonotype was seen more than once but under ten times. Its target antigen remains unknown. Per-base qualities were not stored, and no clone one base away is much larger. This sample was included in a study of CD8+CD57+ T cells in acquired aplastic anemia (dated by TCRdb to 2017 to 2018). With regard to the full study: A mean of around 3.2 ug of DNA, ranging from about 0.2 to 27.4 ug, was extracted from sorted CD4+ and CD8+ cells. Mean read counts for healthy donor samples were approximately 10 million for CD4+ cells and 11.0 million for CD8+ cells.

In this study, sorted CD4+ and CD8+ T cells from the blood of healthy subjects and of severe aplastic anemia patients had their TCR repertoires deep-sequenced. Ficoll-Paque density gradient centrifugation was used to isolate peripheral blood mononuclear cells. Before DNA extraction, CD4+ and CD8+ T cells were sorted by FACS or by magnetic beads. Genomic DNA served as template for TCR beta VDJ combination and CDR3 sequence profiling. TCR repertoire sequencing was run on an Illumina HiSeq 2000. From the authors' description of their analysis: Repertoire assessment relied on Simpson's diversity index, CDR3 size and DJ length profiles, and TRBV/TRBJ rearrangement plots. The most abundant DNA sequence in the deep sequencing data was defined as the immunodominant clone. CDR3 amino acid sequences were screened for sharing across subjects and compared with published repertoires and the VDJdb database. The raw public reads went through TCRdb reprocessing: fastp at Q25, MiXCR clone calling, in-frame beta chains kept. One record per CDR3 amino acid sequence lists the most common genes and DNA. TCRdb assigned the V and J calls; the authors' analysis was not used. Counted in this sample were 150,000 to 200,000 distinct CDR3 sequences; about half of them appeared once. The top ten constitute 2.5% to 3.5% of the sample.

The CDR3 runs 16 residues from the cysteine to the phenylalanine. Just the 48-base CDR3 DNA is kept, in frame starting at base 1. Cut back by 4 bases and 2 bases, the V and J ends lie 18 bases apart. For CDR1 and CDR2, the germline V gene (reference sequence) lists MNHEY and SMNVEV. General findings and caveats noted by the study authors: Over 25 CD8+ CDR3 sequences were found in both patients and controls but appeared to be highly expressed in patients and within the immunodominant clones of the patients. Patients and healthy controls showed no significant difference in CD8+ Simpson's diversity (P=0.060).

The receptor's source is a human donor in good health. The V and J segments used are TRBV27 and TRBJ2-7; 6 matching bases give a weak D call of TRBD2. Sequenced material: sorted CD4+, CD8+, or CD8+CD57+ T cells (not recorded which) from PBMCs. The DNA reads TGTGCCAGCAGTTACCGTTGGGGGGAACCAGCCTACGAGCAGTACTTC. Translation gives CASSYRWGEPAYEQYF.